This TCR beta chain was identified during a study of post-analysis software for immune sequencing data. Looking at the study overall: Multiple sclerosis in the patients followed relapsing-remitting, secondary progressive and progressive-relapsing courses.

TCR beta cDNA libraries had unique molecular identifiers. About 500,000 cDNA molecules were obtained per 1 to 10 million input T cells. TCRdb analysed the PCR reads with MiXCR anew, one entry per CDR3 protein. The sample records roughly 160,000 distinct CDR3 sequences, 35% to 40% being singletons. In regard to this clonotype: The antigen is unknown.

Study results and caveats: TRBV segments more frequent in patients than in controls numbered five and included TRBV5-6, TRBV5-1 and TRBV20-1. Multiple sclerosis was associated with a significant reduction in normalized Chao1 diversity relative to controls.

The V gene's germline CDR1 is MDHEN and CDR2 SYDVKM. Trimming pared 6 bases from V and 2 bases from J, leaving 16 bases between. This CDR3 is 15 amino acids long. The chain links TRBV28 to TRBJ1-1; D might be TRBD1 (6 bases). This TCR derives from a girl under 18 with multiple sclerosis. The sample in question was blood, obtained after autologous hematopoietic stem cell transplantation. The CDR3 here is CASSRGGGLNTEAFF. The CDR3 DNA reads TGTGCCAGCAGCCGAGGAGGGGGGCTAAACACTGAAGCTTTCTTT.